Here is one TCR beta chain with its context. This CDR3 contains 18 residues. V was clipped by 4 bases and J by 0 bases; unmatched bases: 11. The germline gives CDR1 SGDLS, CDR2 YYNGEE. This entry is derived from a study of blood T cell repertoires in COVID-19. Study in general: Acute and convalescent COVID-19 specimens originated in the United States, Italy and Spain. PBMCs, B-cell-depleted T cells, or T cells were the source of the cDNA or gDNA that made up the material.

Study processing details: The assay estimated nucleated cells by amplifying reference gene primers. The table came from immunoSEQ multiplex PCR; TCRdb's copy has only in-frame clones and leaves some out. V, J and clone size reflect that table, while D and trimming were determined from the DNA. Here the sample spans roughly 80,000 clones, approximately 80% being singletons. Sequencing was done on a sample of peripheral blood. The clonotype originates from a man aged 55 to 69 with active or convalescent COVID-19. This chain links TRBV9 with TRBJ2-2; 8 positions agree with TRBD1. CDR3 sequence: CASSSPDRDRPNTGELFF. The DNA of the CDR3 is TGTGCCAGCAGCTCGCCGGACAGGGACCGTCCGAACACCGGGGAGCTGTTTTTT.